This TCR beta chain was obtained from a study of STAT3 mutations in large granular lymphocyte leukemia. Study findings and constraints: Every T-LGLL patient had at least one immunodominant TCRbeta clonotype. Differing intervals and regimens complicate linking therapy response to clone burden. TCR clonotype switching after therapy occurred in about 35% of the 18 patients.

V lost 1 base, J lost 7 bases, and 11 bases lay in between. Looked up from germline, CDR1 is MDHEN and CDR2 is SYDVKM. This CDR3 has 15 amino acids. Remarks on this clone: Its antigen is unknown.

Only in-frame clones appear in the TCRdb table, and some are missing; sequencing was by immunoSEQ multiplex PCR. The data hold roughly 10,000 clones, with around 49% observed a single time. The gene calls are TRBV28 and TRBJ1-6; D not certain. This clonotype was obtained from a boy aged 5-17 years with T-cell large granular lymphocyte leukemia. Some clones in this sample may be carry-over from other donors' samples. Input material: peripheral blood mononuclear cells. CDR3 nucleotides: TGTGCCAGCAGTTTATTTGGGGAGGCAAATTCACCCCTCCACTTT. Amino acid sequence: CASSLFGEANSPLHF.